These T cell receptor beta chains were read from a single sample in a study of human T cells and chemical hapten exposure. TCRdb re-called the 5' RACE reads through MiXCR, storing one row per CDR3 protein. The data hold tens of thousands of distinct CDR3 sequences, with 15% to 20% observed a single time. These receptors were taken from a female donor in good health. Each CDR3 is given with its conserved first and last residue. The D gene is left open where the match is weak. Not every row has a clone size; where given, it reads once, few, many or a size class.

abundance	j_gene	d_gene	v_gene	CDR3nt	CDR3aa
once	TRBJ1-1	NA	TRBV6-1	TGTGCCAGCAAGTCTTCTAGGACGGGCTTCACTGAAGCTTTCTTT	CASKSSRTGFTEAFF
few	TRBJ2-7	TRBD1	TRBV29-1	TGCAGCGTTGAAGATCTTGGGACAGGGCTCGACGGCGAGCAGTACTTC	CSVEDLGTGLDGEQYF
few	TRBJ2-2	TRBD2	TRBV20-1	TGCAGTGCCCATAGGGGGACTAGCGGTACGAACACCGGGGAGCTGTTTTTT	CSAHRGTSGTNTGELFF
few	TRBJ2-1	TRBD2	TRBV11-2	TGTGCCAGCAGCCCACTAGCGGGGGCCGCGCCTTCCTACAATGAGCAGTTCTTC	CASSPLAGAAPSYNEQFF
NA	TRBJ1-5	TRBD1	TRBV2	TGTGCCAGCAGAGCCGGGACAGGGCAAAATCAGCCCCAGCATTTT	CASRAGTGQNQPQHF
few	TRBJ2-5	TRBD2	TRBV4-1	TGCGCCAGCAGCGAGGGACTAGCGGGGGCCTCCGCCCAGTACTTC	CASSEGLAGASAQYF
few	TRBJ1-6	NA	TRBV6-5	TGTGCCAGCTACTCGGGCCAGGGGTTCTATAATTCACCCCTCCACTTT	CASYSGQGFYNSPLHF
medium-sized	TRBJ1-2	TRBD1	TRBV28	TGTGCCAGCAGTTTATTACGGGACAGGGCAGCGCTAAACTATGGCTACACCTTC	CASSLLRDRAALNYGYTF
NA	TRBJ2-7	TRBD1	TRBV6-1	TGTGCCAGCACGCGACAGGGTAGCTACGAGCAGTACTTC	CASTRQGSYEQYF
NA	TRBJ2-2	NA	TRBV3-1	TGTGCCAGCAGCCAAGATTTCCTGGGGACCGGGGAGCTGTTTTTT	CASSQDFLGTGELFF
few	TRBJ2-5	TRBD1	TRBV29-1	TGCAGCGTTGAAGGTCTGGTAGGGGGCACCTCGGAGACCCAGTACTTC	CSVEGLVGGTSETQYF
few	TRBJ2-2	NA	TRBV10-1	TGCGCCAGCAGCCCCGCTCTCGAAACCGGGGAGCTGTTTTTT	CASSPALETGELFF
many	TRBJ1-6	NA	TRBV20-1	TGCAGTGCCCACCGGCCCGATTCACCCCTCCACTTT	CSAHRPDSPLHF
NA	TRBJ1-1	NA	TRBV28	TGTGCCAGCAGTTTACTAGCTGGGGAGACTGAAGCTTTCTTT	CASSLLAGETEAFF
NA	TRBJ2-2	TRBD2	TRBV12-3/TRBV12-4	TGTGCCAGCAGTTTAGCACTAGCGGGAGTTAAAACCGGGGAGCTGTTTTTT	CASSLALAGVKTGELFF
NA	TRBJ1-5	NA	TRBV30	TGTGCCTGGAGTGGGGCGGTTAATCAGCCCCAGCATTTT	CAWSGAVNQPQHF
NA	TRBJ1-6	TRBD1	TRBV7-6	TGTGCCAGCAGCTTACGTGCGCGACAGGGAGGCTCACCCCTCCACTTT	CASSLRARQGGSPLHF
few	TRBJ2-1	NA	TRBV29-1	TGCAGCGTTGAGCGGCCGAATGAGCAGTTCTTC	CSVERPNEQFF
NA	TRBJ2-6	NA	TRBV20-1	TGCAGTGCTAGAGACCCCTTGGACACGAACTCTGGGGCCAACGTCCTGACTTTC	CSARDPLDTNSGANVLTF
many	TRBJ1-1	NA	TRBV6-2/TRBV6-3	TGTGCCAGCAGCAACGCAGGCATAGGGGCTGAAGCTTTCTTT	CASSNAGIGAEAFF
many	TRBJ1-4	TRBD1	TRBV15	TGTGCCACCAGCACTGAGACAGGGGTTAATGAAAAACTGTTTTTT	CATSTETGVNEKLFF
many	TRBJ1-1	NA	TRBV6-1	TGTGCCAGCAGGGCAACTGAGAACACTGAAGCTTTCTTT	CASRATENTEAFF
NA	TRBJ1-1	NA	TRBV12-3/TRBV12-4	TGTGCCAGCAGTTTCGTAGGGAAGAACACTGAAGCTTTCTTT	CASSFVGKNTEAFF
few	TRBJ2-1	NA	TRBV18	TGTGCCAGCTCACCAACTAGCTCCTACAATGAGCAGTTCTTC	CASSPTSSYNEQFF
few	TRBJ1-2	TRBD1	TRBV2	TGTGCCAGCAGCCTCGGACAGGTCCTAAATGGCTACACCTTC	CASSLGQVLNGYTF
many	TRBJ2-7	TRBD1	TRBV3-1	TGTGCCAGCAGCCCGACAGGGGAAGCCTACGAGCAGTACTTC	CASSPTGEAYEQYF
many	TRBJ2-6	NA	TRBV7-6	TGTGCCAGCAGCTTAGATCAATGGAAGGGGTCCGGGGCCAACGTCCTGACTTTC	CASSLDQWKGSGANVLTF
NA	TRBJ2-4	NA	TRBV2	TGTGCCAGCAGTGCGGACAAACTTATAGCCAAAAACATTCAGTACTTC	CASSADKLIAKNIQYF
few	TRBJ1-1	NA	TRBV5-1	TGCGCCAGCAGAAGGGGAACGGGGGCCGGCACTGAAGCTTTCTTT	CASRRGTGAGTEAFF
few	TRBJ2-7	NA	TRBV4-1	TGCGCCAGCAGCCAAGATCCATCGACAGCCTTTCGGATCTACGAGCAGTACTTC	CASSQDPSTAFRIYEQYF
NA	TRBJ2-1	TRBD2	TRBV5-5	TGTGCCAGCAGCTTGGCCGCAGCGGGAGTCATCGATGAGCAGTTCTTC	CASSLAAAGVIDEQFF
many	TRBJ2-5	TRBD2	TRBV6-2/TRBV6-3	TGTGCCAGCAGACTAGCGGGGGCCGCAGTCCAAGAGACCCAGTACTTC	CASRLAGAAVQETQYF
few	TRBJ1-5	NA	TRBV6-5	TGTGCCAGCAGTTACGACGGGGGGGGCCAGCCCCAGCATTTT	CASSYDGGGQPQHF
NA	TRBJ2-3	TRBD1	TRBV6-5	TGTGCCAGCAGCTACAGGGGGCCGGGAGATACGCAGTATTTT	CASSYRGPGDTQYF
NA	TRBJ2-7	NA	TRBV30	TGTGCCTGGAGTCCCGGGAATCTTCTCGAGCAGTACTTC	CAWSPGNLLEQYF
few	TRBJ1-5	NA	TRBV25-1	TGTGCCAGCAGCCAAAGTGGGATAAGCAATCAGCCCCAGCATTTT	CASSQSGISNQPQHF
NA	TRBJ1-1	NA	TRBV12-3/TRBV12-4	TGTGCCAGCAGTGCCGAGGGTGAAGCTTTCTTT	CASSAEGEAFF
NA	TRBJ1-2	NA	TRBV20-1	TGCAGTGCTAGAGATCGGGCAGTTACCGTGTATGGCTACACCTTC	CSARDRAVTVYGYTF
NA	TRBJ2-1	TRBD1	TRBV14	TGTGCCAGCAGCCTGGACAGGGGCTCCTACAATGAGCAGTTCTTC	CASSLDRGSYNEQFF
NA	TRBJ2-5	NA	TRBV29-1	TGCAGCGTTGGGGCTAGCGAGGAGACCCAGTACTTC	CSVGASEETQYF
NA	TRBJ1-2	TRBD1	TRBV10-1	TGCGCCAGCAGCGCGGGACAGTTCTATGGCTACACCTTC	CASSAGQFYGYTF
medium-sized	TRBJ2-3	TRBD2	TRBV10-3	TGTGCCACCCGACTAGCCTTAGAAGATACGCAGTATTTT	CATRLALEDTQYF
few	TRBJ2-3	NA	TRBV5-1	TGCGCCAGCAGCTTGGTAGGAGGCCCAGATACGCAGTATTTT	CASSLVGGPDTQYF
many	TRBJ1-1	NA	TRBV6-2/TRBV6-3	TGTGCCAGCAGTTACCCGATTAGCAGTGCGGGGTTTGAAGCTTTCTTT	CASSYPISSAGFEAFF
few	TRBJ2-5	NA	TRBV30	TGTGCCTGGAGTACCGACCTAAGTCGAAGGGAGACCCAGTACTTC	CAWSTDLSRRETQYF
NA	TRBJ2-6	NA	TRBV2	TGTGCCAGCAAAGGGGACTCTGGGGCCAACGTCCTGACTTTC	CASKGDSGANVLTF
NA	TRBJ1-1	TRBD1	TRBV20-1	TGCAGTGCTTCCGGATGGACAGGGGTGAACACTGAAGCTTTCTTT	CSASGWTGVNTEAFF
NA	TRBJ1-2	NA	TRBV5-1	TGCGCCAGCAGCCCGACGGTTAATTCTCCGGAGGGCTACACCTTC	CASSPTVNSPEGYTF
few	TRBJ2-1	TRBD2	TRBV7-2	TGTGCCAGCAGCCCGGGACTAGCGGGGGGGATAAATGAGCAGTTCTTC	CASSPGLAGGINEQFF
NA	TRBJ1-2	NA	TRBV27	TGTGCCAGCAAATTCGCCGCGAGTGATGGCTACACCTTC	CASKFAASDGYTF
NA	TRBJ2-7	TRBD1	TRBV7-2	TGTGCCAGCAGCTTAGCGGGGGACAGGCTTTACGAGCAGTACTTC	CASSLAGDRLYEQYF
few	TRBJ1-4	NA	TRBV28	TGTGCCAGCGGTAATAGAAACAGGGTGATAAATGAAAAACTGTTTTTT	CASGNRNRVINEKLFF
many	TRBJ1-5	NA	TRBV28	TGTGCCAGCAGTTTGGAGCTGTTGAATCAGCCCCAGCATTTT	CASSLELLNQPQHF
few	TRBJ2-1	TRBD1	TRBV20-1	TGCAGTGCGAGGGGGCAGGGGGCTTACAATGAGCAGTTCTTC	CSARGQGAYNEQFF